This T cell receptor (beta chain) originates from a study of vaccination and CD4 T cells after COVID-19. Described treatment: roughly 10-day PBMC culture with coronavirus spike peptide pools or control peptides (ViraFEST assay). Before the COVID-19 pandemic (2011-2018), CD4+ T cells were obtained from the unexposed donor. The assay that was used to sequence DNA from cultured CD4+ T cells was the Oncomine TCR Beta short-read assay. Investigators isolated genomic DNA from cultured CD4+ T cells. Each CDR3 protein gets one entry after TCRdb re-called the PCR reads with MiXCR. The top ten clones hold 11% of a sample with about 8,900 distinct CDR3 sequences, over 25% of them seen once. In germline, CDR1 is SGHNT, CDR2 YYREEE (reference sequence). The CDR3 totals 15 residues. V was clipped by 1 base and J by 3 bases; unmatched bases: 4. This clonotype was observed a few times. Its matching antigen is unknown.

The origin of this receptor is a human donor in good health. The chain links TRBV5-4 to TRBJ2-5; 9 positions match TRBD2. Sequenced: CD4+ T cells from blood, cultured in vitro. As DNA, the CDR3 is TGTGCCAGCAGCTTGAATAGCGGGAGTGAAGAGACCCAGTACTTC. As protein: CASSLNSGSEETQYF.